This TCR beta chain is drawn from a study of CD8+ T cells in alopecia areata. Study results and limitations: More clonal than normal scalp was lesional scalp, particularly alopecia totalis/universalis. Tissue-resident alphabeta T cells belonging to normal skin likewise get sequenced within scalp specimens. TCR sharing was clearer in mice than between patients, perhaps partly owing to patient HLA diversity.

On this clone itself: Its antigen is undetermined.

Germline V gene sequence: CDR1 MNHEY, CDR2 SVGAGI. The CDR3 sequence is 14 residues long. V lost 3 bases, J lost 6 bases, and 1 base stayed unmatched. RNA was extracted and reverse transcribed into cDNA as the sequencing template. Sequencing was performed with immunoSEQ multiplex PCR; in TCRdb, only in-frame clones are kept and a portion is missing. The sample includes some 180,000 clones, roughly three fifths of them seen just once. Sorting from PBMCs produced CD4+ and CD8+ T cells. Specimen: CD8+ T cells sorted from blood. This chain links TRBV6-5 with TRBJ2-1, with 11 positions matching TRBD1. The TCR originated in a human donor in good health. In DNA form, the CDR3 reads TGTGCCAGCAGTTATGGACAGGGGGCCAATGAGCAGTTCTTC. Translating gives CASSYGQGANEQFF.